This is a list of T cell receptor beta chains from one sample in a study of neurological immune-mediated disorders. Each CDR3 protein is one row after TCRdb ran MiXCR on the 5' RACE reads. This table has roughly 70,000 distinct CDR3 sequences, about 4% appearing once. The material sequenced was PBMCs. The origin of the receptors is a man aged 25-45 years with multiple sclerosis. Both conserved end residues are part of each CDR3. A D gene is named only where the DNA matches it firmly. A clone size is listed for some rows: how often the clone was seen (once, few, many), or a class if it is expanded.

V: TRBV20-1; J: TRBJ2-3; D: TRBD1; size: many; CDR3: CSARGQGLMRGISTDTQYF; DNA: TGCAGTGCTAGGGGACAGGGTTTAATGAGGGGAATTAGCACAGATACGCAGTATTTT
V: TRBV12-3/TRBV12-4; J: TRBJ2-1; D: TRBD2; size: many; CDR3: CASSFTGGLWNEQFF; DNA: TGTGCCAGCAGTTTTACGGGGGGGCTTTGGAATGAGCAGTTCTTC
V: TRBV20-1; J: TRBJ2-1; D: -; size: many; CDR3: CSARGLVEQFF; DNA: TGCAGTGCTAGGGGGTTAGTTGAGCAGTTCTTC
V: TRBV5-1; J: TRBJ2-3; D: -; size: many; CDR3: CASSPDRTDTQYF; DNA: TGCGCCAGCAGCCCCGACAGGACAGATACGCAGTATTTT
V: TRBV4-1; J: TRBJ2-7; D: -; size: many; CDR3: CASSHSTGSSYEQYF; DNA: TGCGCCAGCAGCCATTCGACAGGTAGCTCCTACGAGCAGTACTTC
V: TRBV7-2; J: TRBJ1-1; D: -; size: many; CDR3: CASSLGVVNTEAFF; DNA: TGTGCCAGCAGCTTAGGGGTGGTGAACACTGAAGCTTTCTTT
V: TRBV25-1; J: TRBJ2-7; D: -; size: many; CDR3: CASSERYEQYF; DNA: TGTGCCAGCAGTGAACGTTACGAGCAGTACTTC
V: TRBV4-3; J: TRBJ2-7; D: TRBD1; size: medium-sized; CDR3: CASSQVTGGKYEQYF; DNA: TGCGCCAGCAGCCAAGTTACAGGGGGCAAGTACGAGCAGTACTTC
V: TRBV7-6; J: TRBJ1-2; D: TRBD1; size: many; CDR3: CASSAGTGGLNGYTF; DNA: TGTGCCAGCAGCGCCGGGACAGGGGGCTTGAATGGCTACACCTTC
V: TRBV7-9; J: TRBJ1-2; D: TRBD1; size: many; CDR3: CASSSRDRGYDYGYTF; DNA: TGTGCCAGCAGCTCACGGGACAGGGGTTACGACTATGGCTACACCTTC
V: TRBV20-1; J: TRBJ2-1; D: -; size: many; CDR3: CSASPSSYNEQFF; DNA: TGCAGTGCTAGTCCTAGCAGCTACAATGAGCAGTTCTTC
V: TRBV19; J: TRBJ2-7; D: -; size: -; CDR3: CASSTSSGTWVYEQYF; DNA: TGTGCCAGTAGTACCTCCAGCGGAACATGGGTCTACGAGCAGTACTTC
V: TRBV12-3/TRBV12-4; J: TRBJ2-1; D: TRBD2; size: many; CDR3: CATQPGLYLNGEQFF; DNA: TGTGCCACCCAACCGGGACTATATTTAAATGGTGAGCAGTTCTTC
V: TRBV20-1; J: TRBJ2-3; D: -; size: many; CDR3: CSARQGYSTDTQYF; DNA: TGCAGTGCTAGACAGGGCTATAGCACAGATACGCAGTATTTT
V: TRBV7-9; J: TRBJ1-1; D: -; size: many; CDR3: CATLHGPNTEAFF; DNA: TGTGCCACTCTTCACGGTCCGAACACTGAAGCTTTCTTT
V: TRBV16; J: TRBJ2-1; D: -; size: many; CDR3: CASSPRRYNEQFF; DNA: TGTGCCAGCAGCCCCAGACGGTACAATGAGCAGTTCTTC
V: TRBV7-2; J: TRBJ2-3; D: TRBD2; size: few; CDR3: CASSLAPSLAGTRGTDTQYF; DNA: TGTGCCAGCAGCTTAGCTCCGTCTCTAGCGGGGACCCGGGGAACAGATACGCAGTATTTT
V: TRBV6-2/TRBV6-3; J: TRBJ2-1; D: TRBD2; size: many; CDR3: CASSYSASGANEQFF; DNA: TGTGCCAGCAGTTACTCGGCTAGCGGGGCCAATGAGCAGTTCTTC
V: TRBV20-1; J: TRBJ2-5; D: -; size: -; CDR3: CSATSPVPHQETQYF; DNA: TGCAGTGCTACGAGCCCTGTCCCCCACCAAGAGACCCAGTACTTC
V: TRBV20-1; J: TRBJ2-7; D: TRBD2; size: -; CDR3: CSAPGGSYEQYF; DNA: TGCAGTGCTCCGGGGGGGTCCTACGAGCAGTACTTC
V: TRBV7-2; J: TRBJ2-3; D: TRBD2; size: many; CDR3: CASSVRSGGGTDTQYF; DNA: TGTGCCAGCAGCGTCCGTAGCGGGGGGGGCACAGATACGCAGTATTTT
V: TRBV5-1; J: TRBJ2-5; D: TRBD1; size: many; CDR3: CASSLVGGEETQYF; DNA: TGCGCCAGCAGCTTGGTAGGGGGCGAAGAGACCCAGTACTTC
V: TRBV12-3/TRBV12-4; J: TRBJ2-1; D: -; size: many; CDR3: CASTLGGHNEQFF; DNA: TGTGCCAGCACCCTTGGGGGGCACAATGAGCAGTTCTTC
V: TRBV7-2; J: TRBJ2-2; D: -; size: many; CDR3: CASSLVEELFF; DNA: TGTGCCAGCAGCTTAGTGGAAGAGCTGTTTTTT